Following are 9 T cell receptor beta chains from one sample sequenced in a study of regulatory T cells. The PCR used 52 TRBV and 13 TRBJ primers. Sequenced by immunoSEQ multiplex PCR; TCRdb stores in-frame clones only, minus some. The sample consists of 20,000 to 25,000 clones, approximately 94% of them appearing once. The sequencing input was CD8+ T cells sorted from blood. All receptors come from a child aged 2 to 10 with CD3G deficiency.

The genes are TRBV7-9 and TRBJ2-5; 7 nucleotides match TRBD1. The CDR3 extends over 16 amino acids. CDR1 SEHNR and CDR2 FQNEAQ come from the germline V gene (reference sequence). After removal of 5 bases from V and 2 bases from J, the junction contained 11 bases not matched to a gene. CDR3 nucleotides: TGTGCCAGCAGCCCCGAGTCCCCGGGACAGCAAGAGACCCAGTACTTC. This sequence encodes CASSPESPGQQETQYF.

V usage is TRBV6-9 and J usage is TRBJ2-7; D gene uncertain. This CDR3 has 11 amino acids. Germline V CDR1 and CDR2: MNHGY, SVAAGI. The germline V and J ends were trimmed by 6 bases and 6 bases, with 9 bases remaining between them. The CDR3 DNA is TGTGCCAGCAGCGGCCTGGGCGAGCAGTACTTC. Protein product: CASSGLGEQYF.

This clone was counted once. V is TRBV19 and J is TRBJ1-5, with D perhaps TRBD1 (5 bases). Germline values: CDR1 LNHDA, CDR2 SQIVND (reference sequence). The CDR3 covers 14 residues. Trimming left V 6 bases short and J 6 bases short, with 15 bases between. CDR3 coding DNA: TGTGCCAGTAGGGCCGGAGGGGAGGGTCAGCCCCAGCATTTT. Protein sequence: CASRAGGEGQPQHF.

This chain uses TRBV28 with TRBJ2-1, with a tentative D call TRBD2 (6 bases). V lost 5 bases and J lost 10, with 18 bases in between. The CDR3 runs to 14 residues. Germline V CDR1 and CDR2: MDHEN, SYDVKM. CDR3 coding DNA: TGTGCCAGCAGTCTAAGAGGGGTAGCGGCCGAGCAGTTCTTC. The encoded protein is CASSLRGVAAEQFF.

The V call is TRBV11-3, the J call TRBJ2-1, with D maybe TRBD2 (6 bases). Germline CDR1 SGHNT, CDR2 YENEEA. CDR3 size: 14 residues. Trimming pared 5 bases from V and 6 bases from J, leaving 14 bases between. This chain's CDR3 is CASSPLTSLNEQFF. The CDR3 nucleotides are TGTGCCAGCAGCCCCCTAACTAGCCTCAATGAGCAGTTCTTC.

The chain couples TRBV7-3 to TRBJ2-3; 7 bases agree with TRBD2. The CDR3 spans 15 residues. Losses at the gene ends were 4 bases for V and 0 bases for J; bases not matched to a gene: 4. Germline CDR1 reads SGHTA; CDR2 reads FQGTGA. DNA of the CDR3: TGTGCCAGCAGCTCTAGCGGTTCTAGCACAGATACGCAGTATTTT. Its protein product is CASSSSGSSTDTQYF.

The chain's CDR3 is CASRVLLSTGELFF. CDR3 bases: TGTGCCAGCAGAGTCCTGCTAAGCACCGGGGAGCTGTTTTTT. The chain joins TRBV28 to TRBJ2-2; the D is unclear. This CDR3 is 14 amino acids long. Germline loops: CDR1 MDHEN, CDR2 SYDVKM. V was pared by 6 bases and J by 4 bases, with 12 bases between.

The chain uses TRBV7-9 and TRBJ1-4; 8 positions match TRBD1. This CDR3 is built from 16 residues. V was clipped by 5 bases and J by 3 bases; unmatched bases: 8. Germline V gene lookup returns CDR1 SEHNR and CDR2 FQNEAQ (reference sequence). CDR3: CASSPGGQGANEKLFF. The DNA of the CDR3 is TGTGCCAGCAGCCCAGGCGGACAGGGAGCTAATGAAAAACTGTTTTTT.

The CDR3: CASSTGAGTDTQYF. The CDR3 coding sequence is TGCGCCAGCAGCACAGGGGCCGGCACAGATACGCAGTATTTT. The rearrangement joins TRBV5-1 to TRBJ2-3; 7 nucleotides agree with TRBD1. There are 14 residues in the CDR3. CDR1 SGHRS and CDR2 YFSETQ come from the germline V gene. The trim removed 4 bases at V and 1 base at J, leaving 3 bases unmatched. Supplemented by reference TRBV5-1 and TRBJ2-3, the full variable domain reads KAGVTQTPRYLIKTRGQQVTLSCSPISGHRSVSWYQQTPGQGLQFLFEYFSETQRNKGNFPGRFSGRQFSNSRSEMNVSTLELGDSALYLCASSTGAGTDTQYFGPGTRLTVL.